This T cell receptor (beta chain) emerged from a study of cytotoxic CD8 clonotypes in ibrutinib-treated CLL. Looking at the study overall: Researchers reported over nine relapsed/refractory and 15 treatment-naive patients, roughly 17 of them IGHV unmutated.

Study outcomes and limitations: The clonality rise at ibrutinib response reflected private clonotype expansion.

A remark on this clone: Antigen specificity is unknown.

Cryopreserved PBMCs provided approximately 1.9 micrograms of genomic DNA for the TCR beta libraries. This table comes from immunoSEQ multiplex PCR, and its TCRdb copy is limited to in-frame clones, with some not included. The sample has 50,000 to 70,000 clones, 54% seen once. Germline assignment: CDR1 MDHEN and CDR2 SYDVKM. V was shortened by 3 bases and J by 2 bases, with 10 bases between the two germline ends. This CDR3 spans 14 amino acids. The V call is TRBV28, the J call TRBJ1-2; perhaps TRBD1 as D (5 bases). The sequences come from PBMCs, collected at disease progression, from a patient treated with ibrutinib. The receptor was isolated from a human donor with chronic lymphocytic leukemia. In DNA, the CDR3 is TGTGCCAGCAGTTTTGGGAGGGGAAACTATGGCTACACCTTC. Encoded protein: CASSFGRGNYGYTF.